This T cell receptor beta chain is from a study of PD-L1 blockade in urothelial cancer. Across the whole study: Blood analysis occurred 3 weeks (second dose) and 6 weeks after treatment start.

This clone has just a few counts. Antigen unknown. Whole-study results and caveats: Tumor-associated clones in the blood of durable-benefit patients grew more at 3 weeks.

Libraries were prepared by immunoSEQ multiplex PCR; TCRdb keeps only in-frame clonotypes and omits some of them. The profile shows about 110,000 clones, about 85% of them singletons. Germline-derived CDR1 and CDR2 are MGHRA and YSYEKL. Trimming at V came to 4 bases and at J to 8 bases, leaving 7 bases not matched to a gene. The CDR3 loop spans 14 amino acids. The chain recombines TRBV4-1 with TRBJ1-4; TRBD1 matches at 7 bases. Material: PBMCs, obtained around atezolizumab (anti-PD-L1) treatment. This clonotype was obtained from a man aged 45-65 years with urothelial cancer. The CDR3 DNA sequence: TGCGCCAGCAGCCGTCCCGGGACAGTAGAAAAACTGTTTTTT. It specifies CASSRPGTVEKLFF.